A selection of T cell receptor beta chains follows, all from one sample in a study of T cells after somatic rescue of genetic block. Produced via immunoSEQ multiplex PCR; TCRdb's table is partial and in-frame only. The sample includes more than 65,000 clones, roughly 93% of them seen just once. Sequenced sample: peripheral blood mononuclear cells (PBMCs). Receptor source: a man aged 30 to 39. Both conserved end residues are part of each CDR3. The D gene is left open where the match is weak.

TRBD2	TRBV19	TRBJ2-7	TGTGCCAGTAGTAAGGGTAGCGGGGGGACCTCCTACGAGCAGTACTTC	CASSKGSGGTSYEQYF
.	TRBV19	TRBJ1-6	TGTGCCAGTAGTAGGGACGGATTTAATTCACCCCTCCACTTT	CASSRDGFNSPLHF
.	TRBV10-3	TRBJ2-7	TGTGCCATCAGTGAGTCCTGGTTAGAGGCCTCCTACGAGCAGTACTTC	CAISESWLEASYEQYF
.	TRBV19	TRBJ2-1	TGTGCCAGTAGTACCGACCCCTACAATGAGCAGTTCTTC	CASSTDPYNEQFF
.	TRBV10-3	TRBJ2-7	TGTGCCATCAGTGAGTCGGGGGGCGGGCGCACCGAGCAGTACTTC	CAISESGGGRTEQYF
.	TRBV7-2	TRBJ2-3	TGTGCCAGCAGCAGTGGACCCCTCACAGATACGCAGTATTTT	CASSSGPLTDTQYF
TRBD2	TRBV5-4	TRBJ2-5	TGTGCCAGCAGCTTGGGGTTAGCGGGCCAAGAGACCCAGTACTTC	CASSLGLAGQETQYF
.	TRBV28	TRBJ2-3	TGTGCCAGCAGTTTCGACAAGTCTAGCACAGATACGCAGTATTTT	CASSFDKSSTDTQYF
.	TRBV5-6	TRBJ1-1	TGTGCCAGCAGCGGGGGCTGGTATGTGGACACTGAAGCTTTCTTT	CASSGGWYVDTEAFF
.	TRBV5-8	TRBJ2-7	TGTGCCAGCAGCCCGATGGGGGACTGGGGCTCCGAGCAGTACTTC	CASSPMGDWGSEQYF
.	TRBV5-5	TRBJ1-1	TGTGCCAGCAGCCCGTCTATAGGTGTGAACACTGAAGCTTTCTTT	CASSPSIGVNTEAFF
.	TRBV19	TRBJ2-2	TGTGCCAGTAGTATCCAGGGTGTGTCCGGGGAGCTGTTTTTT	CASSIQGVSGELFF
.	TRBV19	TRBJ2-6	TGTGCCAGTAGTAAACGGCCCGATCTGTCCTCCTCTGGGGCCAACGTCCTGACTTTC	CASSKRPDLSSSGANVLTF
TRBD1	TRBV6-5	TRBJ1-4	TGTGCCAGCAGACCAGACAGGGCCTATTATGAAAAACTGTTTTTT	CASRPDRAYYEKLFF
.	TRBV18	TRBJ1-4	TGTGCCAGCTCACCATCCCTGGGAACTAATGAAAAACTGTTTTTT	CASSPSLGTNEKLFF
.	TRBV5-1	TRBJ2-2	TGCGCCAGCAGCCCCCGGACACCTGCAGGGGAGCTGTTTTTT	CASSPRTPAGELFF